Below, 20 T cell receptor beta chains from the same sample are listed, as sequenced in a study of cytomegalovirus exposure and HLA in healthy donors. The study ran its PCR with 60 Vbeta and 13 Jbeta primers. The table came from immunoSEQ multiplex PCR; TCRdb's copy has only in-frame clones and leaves some out. The profile shows about 110,000 clones, about 70% of them singletons. The sample was PBMCs. All receptors come from a man aged 25 to 40 in good health and CMV-seropositive.

The rearrangement links TRBV5-1 to TRBJ2-7; 8 positions agree with TRBD2. Germline V lookup: CDR1 SGHRS, CDR2 YFSETQ. There are 15 residues in the CDR3. The V and J ends lost 4 bases and 1 base, in that order; junction bases with no gene match: 7. The CDR3 DNA reads as TGCGCCAGCAGCGAATCCGGGACTAGATCCTACGAGCAGTACTTC. Residues: CASSESGTRSYEQYF.

The chain is built from TRBV18 and TRBJ1-1; D call uncertain. Trimming pared 4 bases from V and 6 bases from J, leaving 12 bases between. Germline V gene sequence: CDR1 KGHSH, CDR2 LQKENI. The CDR3 has 13 residues. Written as DNA, the CDR3 is TGTGCCAGCTCACGAGCAGTGGACTCTGAAGCTTTCTTT. Amino acids: CASSRAVDSEAFF.

This clone has a handful of counts. This CDR3 reads CASSDIYGYTF. In DNA form, the CDR3 reads TGTGCCAGCAGTGACATCTATGGCTACACCTTC. This chain links TRBV28 with TRBJ1-2; D is unclear. CDR1 and CDR2 (germline): MDHEN, SYDVKM. Trimming took 5 bases from V and 4 from J, leaving 5 bases between them. This CDR3 has 11 residues.

The rearrangement joins TRBV28 to TRBJ1-2; a possible D gene is TRBD1 (6 bases). The CDR3 consists of 13 residues. With 6 bases removed from V and 8 bases from J, the gap between germline ends came to 16 bases. Germline loops: CDR1 MDHEN, CDR2 SYDVKM. The DNA of the CDR3 is TGTGCCAGCAGGGCGGGGGGGGCGCGGGGCTACACCTTC. Amino acid sequence: CASRAGGARGYTF.

The chain uses TRBV28 and TRBJ2-7; 7 bases are shared with TRBD1. Germline CDR1 and CDR2: MDHEN and SYDVKM. Trimming cost V 3 bases and J 5 bases; bases outside gene matches: 10. The CDR3 runs to 15 residues. CDR3 sequence: CASSLTNRGFDEQYF. The CDR3 nucleotides are TGTGCCAGCAGTTTGACCAACAGGGGATTCGACGAGCAGTACTTC.

V is TRBV28 and J is TRBJ2-4; D is unclear. The CDR3 covers 17 residues. Looked up from germline, CDR1 is MDHEN and CDR2 is SYDVKM. V lost 3 bases, J lost 0 bases, and 15 bases lay in between. The CDR3 here is CASSFPPQAQAKNIQYF. DNA for the CDR3: TGTGCCAGCAGTTTTCCGCCCCAGGCCCAAGCCAAAAACATTCAGTACTTC.

This clone was picked up a small number of times. The chain joins TRBV30 to TRBJ1-1; a possible D gene is TRBD1 (5 bases). V was shortened by 5 bases and J by 7 bases, with 11 bases between the two germline ends. CDR1 and CDR2 (germline): GTSNPN, SVGIG (reference sequence). The CDR3 spans 11 residues. CDR3 in DNA: TGTGCCTGGGGTATCGGGGGTGAAGCTTTCTTT. It encodes CAWGIGGEAFF.

This chain uses TRBV7-7 with TRBJ2-1, with 8 bases aligning to TRBD1. Germline-derived CDR1 and CDR2 are SSHAT and FNYEAQ (reference sequence). The CDR3 is 13 residues long. The V segment lost 1 base and the J segment 10 bases; nucleotides outside the gene matches: 3. The CDR3 region is CASSLDRGSEQFF. CDR3 DNA sequence: TGTGCCAGCAGCTTAGACAGGGGGAGCGAGCAGTTCTTC.

The V and J genes are TRBV6-1 and TRBJ1-2; TRBD1 matches at 9 bases. CDR1 and CDR2 (germline): MNHNS, SASEGT. The CDR3 totals 13 residues. J gave up 6 bases and V 5 bases, and 4 bases lay outside the gene matches. CDR3 DNA sequence: TGTGCCAGCAGTCCGGGACAGGGCAATGGCTACACCTTC. This gives the protein CASSPGQGNGYTF.

This clone was picked up a small number of times. This rearrangement joins TRBV5-1 to TRBJ1-2; possibly TRBD1 for D (5 bases). The germline V and J ends were trimmed by 7 bases and 2 bases, with 12 bases remaining between them. CDR3 length: 13 residues. From germline, CDR1 is SGHRS and CDR2 YFSETQ. CDR3 sequence reads: CASSNQGNYGYTF. The CDR3 DNA is TGCGCCAGCTCGAACCAGGGAAACTATGGCTACACCTTC.

The chain uses TRBV2 and TRBJ2-3, with TRBD1 matching over 9 bases. The junction had 4 bases not matched to a gene; V was cut back by 4 bases and J by 2 bases. Germline V gene sequence: CDR1 SNHLY, CDR2 FYNNEI. The CDR3 covers 15 residues. The CDR3 loop reads CASSAGQGNTDTQYF. The CDR3 DNA is TGTGCCAGCAGTGCTGGACAGGGGAACACAGATACGCAGTATTTT.

This clone was recorded once. The V call is TRBV21-1, the J call TRBJ2-2; the listed D gene, TRBD2, was not tested against the DNA. TRBV21-1 is noted as a pseudogene. The CDR3 is made up of 16 amino acids. CDR3 coding DNA: TGTGCCAGCAGCCCGAGCTCATCCGCGAACACCGGGGAGCTGTTTTTT. It specifies CASSPSSSANTGELFF.

The chain has TRBV5-4 and TRBJ2-3; tentatively, D is TRBD2 (5 bases). CDR1 and CDR2 from the germline V gene are SGHNT and YYREEE (reference sequence). V dropped 4 bases and J dropped 1 base, with 13 bases sitting between them. The CDR3 contains 15 residues. CDR3 sequence: CASSLKARGTDTQYF. The CDR3 DNA sequence: TGTGCCAGCAGCCTCAAAGCGAGGGGCACAGATACGCAGTATTTT.

The CDR3 spells CASSIEGGYSTDTQYF. CDR3 DNA sequence: TGTGCCAGTAGTATAGAGGGGGGTTACAGCACAGATACGCAGTATTTT. The chain links TRBV19 to TRBJ2-3, with D possibly TRBD2 on 6 matching bases. Trimming cost V 0 bases and J 0 bases, with 10 bases left between them. CDR1 LNHDA and CDR2 SQIVND come from the germline V gene (reference sequence). The CDR3 contains 16 residues.

The V and J genes are TRBV9 and TRBJ1-2; TRBD1 agrees at 12 bases. This CDR3 contains 16 residues. After removal of 2 bases from V and 6 bases from J, the junction contained 8 bases not matched to a gene. CDR1 SGDLS and CDR2 YYNGEE come from the germline V gene. Here the CDR3 reads CASSVTGTGGIHGYTF. In DNA, the CDR3 is TGTGCCAGCAGCGTGACCGGGACAGGGGGCATTCATGGCTACACCTTC.

This clone occurred a few times. In DNA, the CDR3 is TGTGCCAGTAGTATAGGCCCGGGTAGCAATACTGAAGCTTTCTTT. Protein sequence: CASSIGPGSNTEAFF. The V call is TRBV19, the J call TRBJ1-1; D not resolved. The CDR3 has 15 residues. V lost 1 base, J lost 5 bases, and 14 bases lay in between. Germline V gene lookup returns CDR1 LNHDA and CDR2 SQIVND (reference sequence). The whole variable domain, remainder taken from reference TRBV19 and TRBJ1-1, is DGGITQSPKYLFRKEGQNVTLSCEQNLNHDAMYWYRQDPGQGLRLIYYSQIVNDFQKGDIAEGYSVSREKKESFPLTVTSAQKNPTAFYLCASSIGPGSNTEAFFGQGTRLTVV.

This clone was seen more than once but under ten times. J is TRBJ2-7 and V is TRBV28; D ambiguous. The CDR3 has 10 amino acids. V lost 8 bases, J lost 4 bases, and 6 bases lay in between. The germline V gene encodes CDR1 MDHEN and CDR2 SYDVKM. As DNA, the CDR3 is TGTGCCAGCGGTTCTTACGAGCAGTACTTC. This encodes CASGSYEQYF.

This clone was detected only a few times. The chain employs TRBV4-1 and TRBJ1-3; D is unresolved. This CDR3 region has 16 residues. V was trimmed by 4 bases and J by 4 bases, leaving 17 bases between them. Germline-derived CDR1 and CDR2 are MGHRA and YSYEKL. The CDR3, as DNA: TGCGCCAGCAGCCCGTACAGCTCGGGAGGCGGAAACACCATATATTTT. Its protein product is CASSPYSSGGGNTIYF.

The gene calls are TRBV6-1 and TRBJ1-5; perhaps TRBD1 as D (6 bases). Deletions cut 6 bases from V and 3 bases from J, with 12 bases between. The CDR3 runs 14 residues. CDR1 and CDR2 (germline): MNHNS, SASEGT. CDR3 in DNA: TGTGCCAGCAGGCCTGGACAGAACAATCAGCCCCAGCATTTT. This translates into CASRPGQNNQPQHF.

V is TRBV29-1 and J is TRBJ2-7; D is unclear. V dropped 0 bases and J dropped 2 bases, with 8 bases sitting between them. Looked up from germline, CDR1 is SQVTM and CDR2 is ANQGSEA. The CDR3 totals 13 residues. The chain's CDR3 is CSVEDQAAYEQYF. The DNA of the CDR3 is TGCAGCGTTGAAGATCAGGCAGCCTACGAGCAGTACTTC.